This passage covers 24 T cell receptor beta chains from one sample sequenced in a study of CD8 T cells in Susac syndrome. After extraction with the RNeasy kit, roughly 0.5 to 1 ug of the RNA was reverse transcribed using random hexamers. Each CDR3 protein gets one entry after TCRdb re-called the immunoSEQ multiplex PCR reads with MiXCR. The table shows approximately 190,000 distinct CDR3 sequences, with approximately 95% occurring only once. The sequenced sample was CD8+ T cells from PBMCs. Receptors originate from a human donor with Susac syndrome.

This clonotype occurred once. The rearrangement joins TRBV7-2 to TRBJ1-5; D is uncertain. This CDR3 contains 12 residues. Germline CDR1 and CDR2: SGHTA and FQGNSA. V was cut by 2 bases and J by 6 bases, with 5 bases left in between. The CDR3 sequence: CASSLFGQPQHF. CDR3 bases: TGTGCCAGCAGCTTATTCGGTCAGCCCCAGCATTTT.

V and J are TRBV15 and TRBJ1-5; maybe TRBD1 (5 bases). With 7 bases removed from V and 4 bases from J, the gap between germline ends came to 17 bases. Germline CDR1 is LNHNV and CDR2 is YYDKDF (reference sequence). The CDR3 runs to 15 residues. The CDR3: CATTSGVEGNQPQHF. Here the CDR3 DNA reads TGTGCCACCACGTCCGGGGTAGAGGGGAATCAGCCCCAGCATTTT.

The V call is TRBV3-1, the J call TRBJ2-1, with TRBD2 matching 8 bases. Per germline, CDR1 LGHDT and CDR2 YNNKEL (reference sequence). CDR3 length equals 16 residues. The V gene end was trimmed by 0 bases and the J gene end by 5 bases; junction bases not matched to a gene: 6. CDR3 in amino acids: CASSQDEGLADNEQFF. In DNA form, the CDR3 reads TGTGCCAGCAGCCAAGATGAAGGACTAGCAGACAATGAGCAGTTCTTC.

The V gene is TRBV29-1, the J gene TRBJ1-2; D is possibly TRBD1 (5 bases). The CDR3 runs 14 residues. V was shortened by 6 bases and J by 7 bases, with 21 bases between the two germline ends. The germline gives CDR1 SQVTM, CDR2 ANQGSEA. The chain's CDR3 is CSVPAQGPYSGYTF. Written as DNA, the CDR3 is TGCAGCGTCCCTGCGCAGGGCCCCTACAGTGGCTACACCTTC.

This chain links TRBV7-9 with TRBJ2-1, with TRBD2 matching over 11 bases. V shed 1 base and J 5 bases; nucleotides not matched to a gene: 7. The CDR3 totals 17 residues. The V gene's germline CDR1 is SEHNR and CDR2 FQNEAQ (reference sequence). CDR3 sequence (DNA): TGTGCCAGCAGCTTAGATCTAGCGGGGGGACTAAACAATGAGCAGTTCTTC. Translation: CASSLDLAGGLNNEQFF.

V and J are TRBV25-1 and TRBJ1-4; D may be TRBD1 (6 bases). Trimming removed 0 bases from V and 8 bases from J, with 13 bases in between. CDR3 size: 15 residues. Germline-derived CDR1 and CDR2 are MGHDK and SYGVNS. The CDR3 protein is CASSEYAGAEEKLFF. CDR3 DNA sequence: TGTGCCAGCAGTGAATATGCAGGGGCGGAGGAAAAACTGTTTTTT.

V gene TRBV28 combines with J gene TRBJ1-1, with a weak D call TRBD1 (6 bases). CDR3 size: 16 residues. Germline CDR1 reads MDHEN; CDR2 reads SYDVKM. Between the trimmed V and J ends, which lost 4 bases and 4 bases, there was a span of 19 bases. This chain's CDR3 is CASSYPQQGGSTEAFF. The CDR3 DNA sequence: TGTGCCAGCAGTTACCCTCAACAGGGAGGGAGCACTGAAGCTTTCTTT.

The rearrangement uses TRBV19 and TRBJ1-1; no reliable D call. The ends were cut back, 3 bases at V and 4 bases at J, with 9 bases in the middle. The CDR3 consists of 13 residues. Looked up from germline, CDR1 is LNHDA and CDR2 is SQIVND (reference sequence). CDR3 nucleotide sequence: TGTGCCAGTAGTATGGCCGAGTCCACTGAAGCTTTCTTT. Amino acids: CASSMAESTEAFF.

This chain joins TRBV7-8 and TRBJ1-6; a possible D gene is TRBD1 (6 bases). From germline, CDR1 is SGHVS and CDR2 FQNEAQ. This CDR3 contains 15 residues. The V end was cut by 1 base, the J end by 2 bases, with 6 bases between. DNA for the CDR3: TGTGCCAGCAGCTTAGGACAGGCCTATAATTCACCCCTCCACTTT. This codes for CASSLGQAYNSPLHF.

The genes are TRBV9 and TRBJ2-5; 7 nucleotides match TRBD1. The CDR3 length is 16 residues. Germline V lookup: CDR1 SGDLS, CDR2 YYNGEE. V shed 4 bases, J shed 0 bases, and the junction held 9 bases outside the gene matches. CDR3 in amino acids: CASSPGDSEYQETQYF. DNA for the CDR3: TGTGCCAGCAGCCCCGGGGACAGTGAGTACCAAGAGACCCAGTACTTC.

CDR3 residues: CASSYSNIEGYEQYF. The CDR3 DNA follows: TGTGCCAGCAGTTACTCGAATATTGAGGGTTACGAGCAGTACTTC. The chain employs TRBV6-6 and TRBJ2-7; D possibly corresponds to TRBD2 (5 bases). Germline V lookup: CDR1 MNHNY, CDR2 SVGAGI (reference sequence). V was shortened by 0 bases and J by 4 bases, with 13 bases between the two germline ends. This CDR3 is 15 amino acids long.

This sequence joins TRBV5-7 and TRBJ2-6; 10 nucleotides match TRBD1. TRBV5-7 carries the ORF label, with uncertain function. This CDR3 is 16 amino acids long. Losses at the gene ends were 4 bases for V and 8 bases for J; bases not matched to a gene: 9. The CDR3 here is CASSRTRDRGTNVLTF. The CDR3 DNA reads TGTGCCAGCAGCCGAACCCGGGACAGGGGTACCAACGTCCTGACTTTC.

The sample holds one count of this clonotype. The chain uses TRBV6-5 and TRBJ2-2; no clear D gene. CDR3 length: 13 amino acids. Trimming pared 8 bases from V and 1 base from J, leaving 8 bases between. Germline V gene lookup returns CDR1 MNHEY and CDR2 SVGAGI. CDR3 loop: CASALGNTGELFF. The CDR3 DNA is TGTGCCAGCGCCCTGGGGAACACCGGGGAGCTGTTTTTT.

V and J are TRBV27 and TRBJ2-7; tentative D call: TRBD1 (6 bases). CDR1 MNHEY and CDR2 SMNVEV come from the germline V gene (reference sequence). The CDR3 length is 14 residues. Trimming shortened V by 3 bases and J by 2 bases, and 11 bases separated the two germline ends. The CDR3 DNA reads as TGTGCCAGCAGTTTCCCGGACAGACCCTACGAGCAGTACTTC. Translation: CASSFPDRPYEQYF.

CDR3 in DNA: TGTGCCAGCAGCTTAGGCTTGCGGGGACGAGAGACCCAGTACTTC. This encodes CASSLGLRGRETQYF. The chain carries TRBV7-8 and TRBJ2-5; tentative D call: TRBD2 (6 bases). Trimming removed 1 base at V and 4 bases at J, with 13 bases between. Germline CDR1 reads SGHVS; CDR2 reads FQNEAQ. The CDR3 contains 15 residues. Filled out from reference TRBV7-8 and TRBJ2-5, the complete variable domain reads GAGVSQSPRYKVAKRGQDVALRCDPISGHVSLFWYQQALGQGPEFLTYFQNEAQLDKSGLPSDRFFAERPEGSVSTLKIQRTQQEDSAVYLCASSLGLRGRETQYFGPGTRLLVL.

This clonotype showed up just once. The CDR3 region is CASSQDTASGGAYEQYF. The CDR3, as DNA: TGTGCCAGCAGCCAAGATACAGCTAGCGGAGGGGCCTACGAGCAGTACTTC. This chain connects TRBV4-2 to TRBJ2-7, with 7 bases aligning to TRBD2. CDR1 LGHNA and CDR2 YNFKEQ come from the germline V gene. V shed 0 bases, J shed 2 bases, and the junction held 10 bases outside the gene matches. This CDR3 region has 17 residues.

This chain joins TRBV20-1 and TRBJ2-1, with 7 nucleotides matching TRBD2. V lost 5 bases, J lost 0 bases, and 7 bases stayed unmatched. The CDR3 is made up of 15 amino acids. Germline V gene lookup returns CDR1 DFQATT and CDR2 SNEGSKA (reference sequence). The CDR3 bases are TGCAGTGCTGAGAAACTAGCGAACTCCTACAATGAGCAGTTCTTC. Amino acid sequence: CSAEKLANSYNEQFF.

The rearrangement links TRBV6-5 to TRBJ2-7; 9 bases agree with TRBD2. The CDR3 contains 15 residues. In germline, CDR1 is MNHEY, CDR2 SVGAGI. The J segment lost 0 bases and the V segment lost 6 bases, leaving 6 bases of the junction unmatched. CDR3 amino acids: CASSASGATSYEQYF. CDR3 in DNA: TGTGCCAGCAGCGCTAGCGGGGCTACCTCCTACGAGCAGTACTTC.

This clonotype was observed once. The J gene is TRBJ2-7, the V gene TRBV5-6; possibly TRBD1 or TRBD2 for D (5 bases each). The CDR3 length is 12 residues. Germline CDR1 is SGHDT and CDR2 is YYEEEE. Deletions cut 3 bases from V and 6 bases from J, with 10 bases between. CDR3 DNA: TGTGCCAGCAGCTCCGGGACGCTCGAGCAGTACTTC. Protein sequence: CASSSGTLEQYF.

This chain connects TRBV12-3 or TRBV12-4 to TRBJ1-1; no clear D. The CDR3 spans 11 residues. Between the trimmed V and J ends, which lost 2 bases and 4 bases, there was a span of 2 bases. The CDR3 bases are TGTGCCAGCAGTTTACCCACTGAAGCTTTCTTT. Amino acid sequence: CASSLPTEAFF.

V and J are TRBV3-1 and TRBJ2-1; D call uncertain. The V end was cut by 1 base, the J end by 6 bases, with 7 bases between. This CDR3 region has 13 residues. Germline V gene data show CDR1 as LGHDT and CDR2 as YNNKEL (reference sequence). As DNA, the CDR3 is TGTGCCAGCAGCCAAGTTTCCAGCAATGAGCAGTTCTTC. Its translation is CASSQVSSNEQFF.

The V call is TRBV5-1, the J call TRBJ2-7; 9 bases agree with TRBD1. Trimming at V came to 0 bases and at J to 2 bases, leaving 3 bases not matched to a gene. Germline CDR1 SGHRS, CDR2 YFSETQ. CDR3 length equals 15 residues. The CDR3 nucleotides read TGCGCCAGCAGCTTGGAGACAGGGGGAGCCTACGAGCAGTACTTC. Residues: CASSLETGGAYEQYF.

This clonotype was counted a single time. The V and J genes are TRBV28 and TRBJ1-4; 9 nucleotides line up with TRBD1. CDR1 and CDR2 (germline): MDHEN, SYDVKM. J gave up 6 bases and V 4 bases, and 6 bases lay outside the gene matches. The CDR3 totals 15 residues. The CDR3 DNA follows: TGTGCCAGCAGTTCGTACAGGGGGCAGGATGAAAAACTGTTTTTT. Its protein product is CASSSYRGQDEKLFF.

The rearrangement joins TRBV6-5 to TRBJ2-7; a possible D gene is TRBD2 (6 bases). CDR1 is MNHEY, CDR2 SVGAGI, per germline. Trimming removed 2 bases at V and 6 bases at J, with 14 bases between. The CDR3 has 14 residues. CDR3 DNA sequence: TGTGCCAGCAGTTACGACGACCGGGACTCCGAGCAGTACTTC. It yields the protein CASSYDDRDSEQYF.